Listed here is a single TCR beta chain. Its cognate antigen is unknown. This sample was included in a study of cytomegalovirus exposure and HLA in healthy donors. PCR involved 60 Vbeta and 13 Jbeta primers. Produced via immunoSEQ multiplex PCR; TCRdb's table is partial and in-frame only. This table holds fewer than 150,000 clones, 75% to 90% found once. Study-level findings and limits: Later work found that TCR association rates differed between HLA loci; DRB1 had the most and HLA-C the fewest.

V lost 2 bases and J lost 3, with 14 bases in between. There are 15 residues in the CDR3. Germline CDR1 and CDR2: SGHRS and YFSETQ. V is TRBV5-1 and J is TRBJ1-1, with D tentatively TRBD1 (5 bases). Material for sequencing was PBMCs. The clonotype was recovered from a man in his forties or fifties in good health and CMV-seronegative. The CDR3 loop is CASSFSGQGDTEAFF. DNA for the CDR3: TGCGCCAGCAGCTTCTCCGGGCAGGGTGACACTGAAGCTTTCTTT.